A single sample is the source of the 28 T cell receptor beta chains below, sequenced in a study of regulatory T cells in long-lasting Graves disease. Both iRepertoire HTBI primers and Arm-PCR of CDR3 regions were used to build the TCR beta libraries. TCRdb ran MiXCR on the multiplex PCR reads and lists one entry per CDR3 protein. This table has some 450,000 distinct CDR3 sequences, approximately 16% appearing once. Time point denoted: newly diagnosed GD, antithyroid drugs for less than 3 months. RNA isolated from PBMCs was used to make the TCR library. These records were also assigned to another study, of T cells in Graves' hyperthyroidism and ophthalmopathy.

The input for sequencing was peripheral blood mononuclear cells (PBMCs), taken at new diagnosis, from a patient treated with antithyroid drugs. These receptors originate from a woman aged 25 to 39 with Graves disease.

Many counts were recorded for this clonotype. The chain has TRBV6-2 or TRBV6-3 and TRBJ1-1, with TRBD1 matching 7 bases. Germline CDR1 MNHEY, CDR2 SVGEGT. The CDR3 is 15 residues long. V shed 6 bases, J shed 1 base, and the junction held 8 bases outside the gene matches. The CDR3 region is CASRPRQGPNTEAFF. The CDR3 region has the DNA TGTGCCAGCAGACCCCGACAGGGCCCGAACACTGAAGCTTTCTTT.

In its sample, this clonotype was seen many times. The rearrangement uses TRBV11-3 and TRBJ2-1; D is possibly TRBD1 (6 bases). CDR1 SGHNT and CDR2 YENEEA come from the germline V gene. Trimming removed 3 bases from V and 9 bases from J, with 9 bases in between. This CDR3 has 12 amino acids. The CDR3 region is CASSFTGSEQFF. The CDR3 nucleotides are TGTGCCAGCAGCTTTACAGGGAGTGAGCAGTTCTTC.

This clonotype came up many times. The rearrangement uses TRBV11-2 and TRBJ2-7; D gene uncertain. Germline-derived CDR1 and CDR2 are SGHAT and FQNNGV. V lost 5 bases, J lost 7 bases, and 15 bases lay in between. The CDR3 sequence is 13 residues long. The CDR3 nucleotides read TGTGCCAGCAGCCCCACATCAGATACTGAGCAGTACTTC. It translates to CASSPTSDTEQYF.

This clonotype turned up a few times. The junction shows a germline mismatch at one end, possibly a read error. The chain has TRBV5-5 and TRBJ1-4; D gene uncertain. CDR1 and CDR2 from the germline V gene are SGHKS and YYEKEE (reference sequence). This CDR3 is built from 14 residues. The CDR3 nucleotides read TGTGCCAGCAGCTTAACAGCGTTTAATGAAAAATTGTTTTTT. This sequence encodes CASSLTAFNEKLFF.

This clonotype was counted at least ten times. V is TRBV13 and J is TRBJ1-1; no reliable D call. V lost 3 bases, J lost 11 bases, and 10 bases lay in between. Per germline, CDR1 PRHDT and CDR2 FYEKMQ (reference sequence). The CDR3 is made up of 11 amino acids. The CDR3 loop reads CASSLVEGAFF. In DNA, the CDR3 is TGTGCCAGCAGCTTGGTCGAAGGGGCTTTCTTT.

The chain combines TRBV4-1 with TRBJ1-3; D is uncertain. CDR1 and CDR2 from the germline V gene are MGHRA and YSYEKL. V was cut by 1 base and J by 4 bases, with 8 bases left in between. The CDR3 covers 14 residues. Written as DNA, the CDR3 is TGCGCCAGCAGCCAAGGGCTTTTCGGAAACACCATATATTTT. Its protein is CASSQGLFGNTIYF.

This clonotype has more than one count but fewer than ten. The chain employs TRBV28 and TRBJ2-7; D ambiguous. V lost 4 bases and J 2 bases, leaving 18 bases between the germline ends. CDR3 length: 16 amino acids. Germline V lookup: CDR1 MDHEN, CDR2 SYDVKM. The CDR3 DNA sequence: TGTGCCAGCAGTTCGCTCGACCCGAACGAGACCTACGAGCAGTACTTC. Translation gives CASSSLDPNETYEQYF.

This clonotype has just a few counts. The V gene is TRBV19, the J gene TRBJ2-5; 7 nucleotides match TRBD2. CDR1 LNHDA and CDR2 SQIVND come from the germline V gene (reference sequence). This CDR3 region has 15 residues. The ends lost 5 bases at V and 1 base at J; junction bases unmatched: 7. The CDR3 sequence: CASSRMRGTQETQYF. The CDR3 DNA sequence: TGTGCCAGTAGTCGAATGCGGGGGACCCAAGAGACCCAGTACTTC.

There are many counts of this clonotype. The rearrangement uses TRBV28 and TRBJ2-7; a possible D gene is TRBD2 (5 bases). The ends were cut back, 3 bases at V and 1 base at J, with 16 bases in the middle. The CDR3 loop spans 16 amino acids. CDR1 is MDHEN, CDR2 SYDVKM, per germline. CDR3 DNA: TGTGCCAGCAGTTTGCCTTGGGGTTCGGGATCCTACGAGCAGTACTTC. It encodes CASSLPWGSGSYEQYF.

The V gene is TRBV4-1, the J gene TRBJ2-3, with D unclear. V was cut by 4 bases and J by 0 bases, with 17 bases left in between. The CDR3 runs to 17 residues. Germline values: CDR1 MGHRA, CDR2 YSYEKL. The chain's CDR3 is CASSRPSVVASTDTQYF. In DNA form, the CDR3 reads TGCGCCAGCAGCCGCCCGTCGGTAGTTGCGAGCACAGATACGCAGTATTTT.

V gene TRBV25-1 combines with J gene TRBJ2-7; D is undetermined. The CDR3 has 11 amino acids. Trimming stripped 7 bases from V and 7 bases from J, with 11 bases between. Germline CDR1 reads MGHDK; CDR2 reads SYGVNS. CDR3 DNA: TGTGCCAGCACCCGAGGTATTGAGCAGTACTTC. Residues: CASTRGIEQYF.

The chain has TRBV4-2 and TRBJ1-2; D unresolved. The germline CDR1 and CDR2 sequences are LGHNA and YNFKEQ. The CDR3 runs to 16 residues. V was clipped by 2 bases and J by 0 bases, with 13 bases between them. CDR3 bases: TGTGCCAGCAGCCAACCTACATCCGGTTCTAACTATGGCTACACCTTC. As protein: CASSQPTSGSNYGYTF.

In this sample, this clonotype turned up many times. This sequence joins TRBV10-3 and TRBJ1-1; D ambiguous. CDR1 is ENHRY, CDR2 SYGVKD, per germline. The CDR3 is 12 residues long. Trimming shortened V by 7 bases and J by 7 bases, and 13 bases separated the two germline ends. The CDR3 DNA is TGTGCCATCAAGCCCATGGTAGGTGAAGCTTTCTTT. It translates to CAIKPMVGEAFF.

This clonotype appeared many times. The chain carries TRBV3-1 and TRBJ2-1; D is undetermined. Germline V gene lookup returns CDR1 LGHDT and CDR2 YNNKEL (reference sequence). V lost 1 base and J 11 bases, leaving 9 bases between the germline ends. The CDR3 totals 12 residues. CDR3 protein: CASSQVPRQQFF. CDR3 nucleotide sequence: TGTGCCAGCAGCCAAGTCCCCCGGCAGCAGTTCTTC.

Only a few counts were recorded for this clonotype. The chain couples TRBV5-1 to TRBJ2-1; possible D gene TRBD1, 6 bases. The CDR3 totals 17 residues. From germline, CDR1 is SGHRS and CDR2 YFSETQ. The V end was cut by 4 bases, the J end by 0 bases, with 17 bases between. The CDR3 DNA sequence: TGCGCCAGCAGCGGGGGACCAAGGGGGAGCTCCTACAATGAGCAGTTCTTC. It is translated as CASSGGPRGSSYNEQFF.

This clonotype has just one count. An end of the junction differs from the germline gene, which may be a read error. The DNA of the CDR3 is TGTGCTAGCAGCTTGGGGCCCTGGGGTCCTACACCCTACAATGAGCAGTTCTTC. Translated, it gives CASSLGPWGPTPYNEQFF. The gene calls are TRBV7-7 and TRBJ2-1, with a possible D match to TRBD1 (5 bases). Per germline, CDR1 SSHAT and CDR2 FNYEAQ (reference sequence). The CDR3 has 18 residues.

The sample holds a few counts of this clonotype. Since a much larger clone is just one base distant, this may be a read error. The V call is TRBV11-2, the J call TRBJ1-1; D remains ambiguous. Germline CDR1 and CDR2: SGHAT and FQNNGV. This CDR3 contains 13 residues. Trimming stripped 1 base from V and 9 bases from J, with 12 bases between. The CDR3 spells CASSLALNSKAFF. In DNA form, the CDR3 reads TGTGCCAGCAGCTTAGCCCTGAATTCAAAAGCTTTCTTT. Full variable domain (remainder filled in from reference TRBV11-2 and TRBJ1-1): EAGVAQSPRYKIIEKRQSVAFWCNPISGHATLYWYQQILGQGPKLLIQFQNNGVVDDSQLPKDRFSAERLKGVDSTLKIQPAKLEDSAVYLCASSLALNSKAFFGQGTRLTVV.

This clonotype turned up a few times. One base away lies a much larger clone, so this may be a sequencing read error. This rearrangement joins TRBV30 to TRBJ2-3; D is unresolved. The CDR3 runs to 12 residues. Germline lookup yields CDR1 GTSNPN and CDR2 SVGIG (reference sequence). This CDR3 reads CACEAATDTRYF. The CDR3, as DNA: TGTGCCTGTGAAGCAGCAACAGATACGCGGTATTTT.

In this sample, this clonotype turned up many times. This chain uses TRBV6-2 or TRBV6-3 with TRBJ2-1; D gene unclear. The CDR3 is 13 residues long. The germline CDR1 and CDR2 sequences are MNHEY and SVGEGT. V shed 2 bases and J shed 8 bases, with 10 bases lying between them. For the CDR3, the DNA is TGTGCCAGCAGTTACACCGAAGGGCATGAGCAGTTCTTC. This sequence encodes CASSYTEGHEQFF.

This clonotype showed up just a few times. The CDR3 is CSADNSGRTTYEQYF. CDR3 nucleotide sequence: TGCAGTGCTGATAATAGCGGGAGGACTACCTACGAGCAGTACTTC. The chain recombines TRBV20-1 with TRBJ2-7, with 10 bases lining up with TRBD2. V shed 5 bases and J 2 bases; nucleotides not matched to a gene: 9. In germline, CDR1 is DFQATT, CDR2 SNEGSKA (reference sequence). The CDR3 consists of 15 residues.

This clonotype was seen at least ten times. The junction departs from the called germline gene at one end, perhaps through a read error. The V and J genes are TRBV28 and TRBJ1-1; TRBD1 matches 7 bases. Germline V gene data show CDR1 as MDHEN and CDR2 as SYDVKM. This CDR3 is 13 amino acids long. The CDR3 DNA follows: TGTGCCGGCAGGGGGGGGGTGAACACTGAAGCTTTCTTT. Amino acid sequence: CAGRGGVNTEAFF.

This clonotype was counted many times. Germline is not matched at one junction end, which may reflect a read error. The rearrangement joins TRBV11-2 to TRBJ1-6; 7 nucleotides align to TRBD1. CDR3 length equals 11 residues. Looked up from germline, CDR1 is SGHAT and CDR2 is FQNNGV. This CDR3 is CASSLDRALHF. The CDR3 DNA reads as TGTGCCAGCAGCCTAGACAGGGCCCTCCACTTT.

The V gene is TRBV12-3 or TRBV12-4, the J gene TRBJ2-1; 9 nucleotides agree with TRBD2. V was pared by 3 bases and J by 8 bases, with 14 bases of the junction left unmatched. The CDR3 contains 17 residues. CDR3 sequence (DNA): TGTGCCAGCAGTTTGGCTAGCGGGGTCCGTCCGGGCGATGAGCAGTTCTTC. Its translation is CASSLASGVRPGDEQFF.

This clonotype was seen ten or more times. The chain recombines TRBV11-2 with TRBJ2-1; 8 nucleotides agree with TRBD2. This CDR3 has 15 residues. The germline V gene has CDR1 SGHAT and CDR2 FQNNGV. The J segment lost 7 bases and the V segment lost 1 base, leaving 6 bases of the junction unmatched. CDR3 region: CASSLGGGRMNEQFF. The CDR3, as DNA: TGTGCCAGCAGCTTAGGCGGCGGGAGGATGAATGAGCAGTTCTTC.

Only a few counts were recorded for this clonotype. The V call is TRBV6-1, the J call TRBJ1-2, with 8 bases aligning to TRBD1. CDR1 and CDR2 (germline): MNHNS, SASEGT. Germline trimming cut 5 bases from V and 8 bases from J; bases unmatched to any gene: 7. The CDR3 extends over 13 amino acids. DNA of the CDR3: TGTGCCAGCAGTCGAGGACAGGGAGACGGCTACACCTTC. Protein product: CASSRGQGDGYTF.

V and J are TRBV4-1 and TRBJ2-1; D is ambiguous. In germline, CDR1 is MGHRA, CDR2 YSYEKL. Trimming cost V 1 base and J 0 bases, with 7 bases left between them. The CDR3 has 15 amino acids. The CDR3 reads CASSQATYSYNEQFF. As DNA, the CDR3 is TGCGCCAGCAGCCAAGCGACGTACTCCTACAATGAGCAGTTCTTC.

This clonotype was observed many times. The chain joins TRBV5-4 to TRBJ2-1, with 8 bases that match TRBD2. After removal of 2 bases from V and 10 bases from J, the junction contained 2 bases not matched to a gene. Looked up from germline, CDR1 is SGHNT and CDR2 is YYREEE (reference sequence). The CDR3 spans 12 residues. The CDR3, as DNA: TGTGCCAGCAGCTTCGGACTAGCCGAGCAGTTCTTC. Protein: CASSFGLAEQFF. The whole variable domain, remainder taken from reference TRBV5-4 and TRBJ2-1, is ETGVTQSPTHLIKTRGQQVTLRCSSQSGHNTVSWYQQALGQGPQFIFQYYREEENGRGNFPPRFSGLQFPNYSSELNVNALELDDSALYLCASSFGLAEQFFGPGTRLTVL.

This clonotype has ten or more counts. CDR3 sequence (DNA): TGTGCCAGCAGTGAAGGGTTTCGACTAGCGGGAGATGCAGATACGCAGTATTTT. This sequence encodes CASSEGFRLAGDADTQYF. This chain links TRBV6-1 with TRBJ2-3; 12 nucleotides line up with TRBD2. CDR1 is MNHNS and CDR2 is SASEGT in the germline V gene. Unmatched junction bases numbered 9, after V lost 1 base and J lost 4 bases. This CDR3 is 18 amino acids long.